These 9 T cell receptor beta chains came from one sample sequenced in a study of cytomegalovirus exposure and HLA in healthy donors. Generated by immunoSEQ multiplex PCR, the TCRdb table keeps only in-frame clones and is missing some. The sample carries about 190,000 clones, about 83% recorded once. Sample: PBMCs. The receptors stem from a young woman in good health and CMV-seronegative.

The genes are TRBV5-1 and TRBJ1-1; D is possibly TRBD1 (6 bases). CDR1 SGHRS and CDR2 YFSETQ come from the germline V gene. Trimming took off 4 bases at V and 4 bases at J, with 17 bases between the two ends. This CDR3 region has 15 residues. This CDR3 is CASSVSDSTTTEAFF. CDR3 nucleotide sequence: TGCGCCAGCAGCGTCTCGGACAGCACGACCACTGAAGCTTTCTTT.

The chain couples TRBV4-1 to TRBJ1-1; D is possibly TRBD1 (5 bases). Germline lookup yields CDR1 MGHRA and CDR2 YSYEKL. Trimming left V 0 bases short and J 7 bases short, with 18 bases between. This CDR3 region has 16 residues. The CDR3 reads CASSQEVRQWNGEAFF. The CDR3 nucleotides read TGCGCCAGCAGCCAAGAGGTCCGACAGTGGAACGGTGAAGCTTTCTTT.

This chain connects TRBV7-7 to TRBJ2-7; TRBD2 is a possible D gene (7 bases). Deletions cut 0 bases from V and 6 bases from J, with 9 bases between. The CDR3 totals 13 residues. Germline loops: CDR1 SSHAT, CDR2 FNYEAQ (reference sequence). The CDR3 region is CASSLAGGPEQYF. The CDR3, as DNA: TGTGCCAGCAGCTTAGCGGGGGGGCCCGAGCAGTACTTC.

In DNA, the CDR3 is TGTGCCAGCAGCTTAGTTGGGACTCATCCGAATGAAGCTTTCTTT. This codes for CASSLVGTHPNEAFF. This sequence joins TRBV7-9 and TRBJ1-1, with D possibly matching TRBD1 (5 bases). Germline CDR1 and CDR2: SEHNR and FQNEAQ (reference sequence). CDR3 length: 15 amino acids. V lost 1 base, J lost 7 bases, and 16 bases lay in between.

Only a few counts were recorded for this clone. The chain combines TRBV23-1 with TRBJ1-6, with TRBD1 as a possible D gene (5 bases). TRBV23-1 qualifies as an ORF whose function is uncertain. The V and J ends lost 6 bases and 4 bases respectively, with 19 bases between them. The CDR3 is 17 amino acids. The CDR3 nucleotides read TGCGCCAGCAGCACTCAACAACCGACAGATTATAATTCACCCCTCCACTTT. This encodes CASSTQQPTDYNSPLHF.

The chain links TRBV6-4 to TRBJ1-1; weak D call: TRBD1 (5 bases). Germline loops: CDR1 MRHNA, CDR2 SNTAGT. V lost 5 bases, J lost 4 bases, and 20 bases lay in between. CDR3 size: 16 residues. This CDR3 reads CASSHNPRVTGTEAFF. The CDR3 coding sequence is TGTGCCAGCAGTCACAACCCCAGGGTAACGGGCACTGAAGCTTTCTTT.

Only one count was recorded for this clone. The chain links TRBV7-2 to TRBJ2-1; D is perhaps TRBD1 (7 bases). The CDR3 is 16 amino acids. The germline CDR1 and CDR2 sequences are SGHTA and FQGNSA. Trimming took off 6 bases at V and 1 base at J, with 16 bases between the two ends. This CDR3 reads CASSRGGGASYNEQFF. CDR3 nucleotides: TGTGCCAGCAGTCGAGGGGGCGGGGCTTCCTACAATGAGCAGTTCTTC.

The rearrangement uses TRBV4-2 and TRBJ2-1, with TRBD2 matching over 10 bases. Germline lookup yields CDR1 LGHNA and CDR2 YNFKEQ. This CDR3 has 15 residues. With V trimmed by 4 bases and J by 5 bases, 5 bases remained unmatched. The CDR3 loop reads CASSPTSGKNNEQFF. CDR3 bases: TGTGCCAGCAGCCCTACTAGCGGGAAGAACAATGAGCAGTTCTTC.

In nucleotides, the CDR3 is TGTGCCACCAGCCTAGGCAATGAGCAGTTCTTC. Residues: CATSLGNEQFF. This chain links TRBV15 with TRBJ2-1; D call uncertain. The germline V gene encodes CDR1 LNHNV and CDR2 YYDKDF (reference sequence). V lost 5 bases and J lost 6, with 5 bases in between. CDR3 length equals 11 residues.